A selection of T cell receptor beta chains follows, all from one sample in a study of cytomegalovirus exposure and HLA in healthy donors. TCRdb's table, derived via immunoSEQ multiplex PCR, lists solely in-frame clones and lacks some. This sample's table has about 160,000 clones. The specimen sequenced was PBMCs. Every receptor here comes from a man younger than 40 in good health and CMV-seronegative. The CDR3 runs from the conserved cysteine through the conserved F or W.

V gene,J gene,CDR3 protein
TRBV5-6,TRBJ2-7,CASSLLAGTSGIEQYF
TRBV19,TRBJ2-1,CASSIAGWGVNEQFF
TRBV6-5,TRBJ2-7,CASSYGRSSYEQYF
TRBV5-6,TRBJ2-1,CASSPGLALEQFF
TRBV5-1,TRBJ2-1,CASSLAFNEQFF
TRBV6-1,TRBJ2-5,CASRGVGNQETQYF
TRBV28,TRBJ1-2,CASSLLGQGGYTF
TRBV4-1,-,CASSQGTPSSYEQYF
TRBV7-2,TRBJ2-1,CASTLELAGAYNEQFF
TRBV5-1,TRBJ1-2,CASSLGGQGEFYGYTF
TRBV29-1,TRBJ2-1,CSFVPGYNEQFF
TRBV4-3,TRBJ2-2,CASSHDGLAANTGELFF